This TCR beta chain stems from a study of T cells in tuberculosis. Turning to this clone: Its specificity is not known.

General study findings and limits: Samples were chosen by availability of cryopreserved specimens. Active tuberculosis patients had shorter CDR3-alpha; the beta difference was nonsignificant.

The germline V gene encodes CDR1 LNHNV and CDR2 YYDKDF (reference sequence). The V end was cut by 5 bases, the J end by 2 bases, with 9 bases between. CDR3 length equals 13 residues. The data were produced by immunoSEQ multiplex PCR, yet TCRdb's version contains in-frame clones alone and is incomplete. The sample lists over 30,000 clones; 95% to 97% were seen once. The sample taken for sequencing was PBMCs. The chain employs TRBV15 and TRBJ1-2; weak D call: TRBD1 (6 bases). The sequence came from a donor aged 5 to 30 with latent tuberculosis or without tuberculosis infection. In DNA, the CDR3 is TGTGCCACCAGCTTAGACAGGAACTATGGCTACACCTTC. Translation gives CATSLDRNYGYTF.